The 3 T cell receptor beta chains reported below all come from one sample, sequenced in a study of blood T cell repertoires in COVID-19 (dated by TCRdb to the early 2020s). Library method: the immunoSEQ multiplex PCR assay. Held by TCRdb, this immuneACCESS table contains in-frame sequences only and omits some clones. Under half of the omission traces to an unresolved V gene where checked; the cause of the rest is unknown. The sample contains approximately 250,000 clones, 85% of them found a single time. The ten most abundant clones make up roughly 6.4% of the sample. The sample comprised peripheral blood. These TCRs come from a woman in her sixties or seventies with active or convalescent COVID-19.

This sequence joins TRBV7-3 and TRBJ2-1; maybe TRBD2 (5 bases). V was cut by 3 bases and J by 2 bases, with 11 bases left in between. The germline V gene encodes CDR1 SGHTA and CDR2 FQGTGA. The CDR3 runs 15 residues. For the CDR3, the DNA is TGTGCCAGCAGCTTGGTTAGCGAGCCCTACAATGAGCAGTTCTTC. Translation gives CASSLVSEPYNEQFF.

The chain recombines TRBV5-8 with TRBJ2-7; 8 nucleotides line up with TRBD2. The CDR3 spans 16 residues. Germline V gene lookup returns CDR1 SGHTS and CDR2 YDEGEE. V dropped 4 bases and J dropped 0; count of bases not matched to a gene: 9. The CDR3 reads CASSLVLGGGSYEQYF. CDR3 in DNA: TGTGCCAGCAGCCTCGTTCTCGGGGGGGGCTCCTACGAGCAGTACTTC.

The rearrangement links TRBV29-1 to TRBJ2-3; 10 bases line up with TRBD2. The trim removed 0 bases at V and 4 bases at J, leaving 10 bases unmatched. CDR1 SQVTM and CDR2 ANQGSEA come from the germline V gene. There are 17 residues in the CDR3. The CDR3 DNA follows: TGCAGCGTTGAAGATCCCTGGGCTAGCGGGAGTGCAGATACGCAGTATTTT. This sequence encodes CSVEDPWASGSADTQYF.